The T cell receptor (beta chain) under discussion was sequenced for a study of blood T cells in healthy people across ages. The CDR3 spans 12 residues. CDR1 and CDR2 from the germline V gene are MNHEY and SVGEGT. V lost 7 bases to trimming and J lost 1 base, with 7 bases between them. A sample-barcoded 5' primer and a J-beta primer mix were used in a second PCR of about 7 to 11 cycles. MiXCR, applied by TCRdb to the 5' RACE reads, yields one record per CDR3 protein. The table lists around 1,100,000 distinct CDR3 sequences, around two fifths of them singletons, with around 14% in the top ten. Points from the study as a whole: Versus aged donors, long-lived donors had higher diversity and more naive CD4+ cells.

Isolation of PBMCs gave at least 7 million cells per sample. Comments on this clonotype: What it binds is unknown.

This TCR was recovered from a man aged 18-30 years in good health. The rearrangement uses TRBV6-2 or TRBV6-3 and TRBJ1-2; D call uncertain. The sequenced sample was blood. For the CDR3, the DNA is TGTGCCAGCAATGGGATTAACTATGGCTACACCTTC. Amino acids: CASNGINYGYTF.